Below, one T cell receptor (beta chain) is given with its context. Its antigen remains unknown. For TCR beta, libraries came from quantitative 5'-RACE with molecular barcodes. TCRdb reprocessed the 5' RACE reads via MiXCR and lists one record per CDR3 protein. Here the sample spans fewer than 400,000 distinct CDR3 sequences, around 15% being singletons. This CDR3 contains 15 residues. Germline lookup yields CDR1 LGHDT and CDR2 YNNKEL (reference sequence). V lost 8 bases and J lost 3, with 18 bases in between. This sample stems from a study of CD8 T cells in ankylosing spondylitis. Study-wide points: Enrichment of disease-linked clones was reportedly significant in matched ankylosing spondylitis synovial fluid.

What was sequenced was blood, either unsorted or a sorted T cell fraction (not recorded which). This clonotype was sampled from a male donor with ankylosing spondylitis or in good health (not recorded which). The rearrangement uses TRBV3-1 and TRBJ2-3; D may match TRBD1 or TRBD2 (5 bases each). CDR3: CASRPSLGGTDTQYF. CDR3 nucleotide sequence: TGTGCCAGCCGGCCCAGCCTTGGGGGTACAGATACGCAGTATTTT.